This T cell receptor (beta chain) appears in the sequencing data of a study of T cells in Graves' hyperthyroidism and ophthalmopathy. Disease duration under 2 months; hyperthyroidism patients were aged 18 to 65. What was amplified from RNA transcripts were TCR beta CDR3 regions. In the first-round RT-PCR of the TCR CDR3, the HTBI primer set was used. TCRdb ran MiXCR on the multiplex PCR reads and lists one entry per CDR3 protein. This table holds a few hundred thousand distinct CDR3 sequences, around 14% found once. The sample holds many counts of this clonotype. Antigen: not known. The V and J ends lost 3 bases and 4 bases, in that order; junction bases with no gene match: 6. The CDR3 contains 14 residues. Germline lookup yields CDR1 MDHEN and CDR2 SYDVKM. Overall study findings and caveats: Ophthalmopathy onset followed model prediction by a median about seven months.

The V gene is TRBV28, the J gene TRBJ2-7; 7 bases agree with TRBD2. The sequence was collected from a woman under 40 with Graves' hyperthyroidism. The sequenced sample consisted of blood. The CDR3 nucleotides are TGTGCCAGCAGTTTCAGAAGGGAGGGTTACGAGCAGTACTTC. As protein: CASSFRREGYEQYF.